This T cell receptor (beta chain) was obtained from a study of T cells in localized non-small cell lung cancer. With regard to this clone: The antigen is undetermined.

Whole-study results and caveats: Density of T cells in blood, when higher, went with longer overall survival. Detection in adjacent lung was observed for a median around 59 of the top 100 tumor clones. Compared with tumor, uninvolved adjacent lung displayed greater T cell clonality, ranking highest overall. Heterogeneity is still possible, as just one tumor region was sequenced.

Produced via immunoSEQ multiplex PCR; TCRdb's table is partial and in-frame only. Here the sample spans tens of thousands of clones, approximately 90% being singletons. Deletions cut 6 bases from V and 4 bases from J, with 14 bases between. This CDR3 region has 14 residues. Looked up from germline, CDR1 is SGHRS and CDR2 is YFSETQ. The rearrangement uses TRBV5-1 and TRBJ1-5, with D uncertain. Sequencing used peripheral blood, obtained before any cancer treatment. This TCR came from a male donor aged 60 or over with stage I squamous cell lung carcinoma. CDR3: CASTPLPGNQPQHF. The CDR3 coding sequence is TGCGCCAGCACCCCCCTCCCGGGAAATCAGCCCCAGCATTTT.